This T cell receptor beta chain originates from a study of shared T cell receptors in the human thymus. The table came from immunoSEQ multiplex PCR; TCRdb's copy has only in-frame clones and leaves some out. This table holds 700,000 to 750,000 clones, 70% to 90% found once. The V gene's germline CDR1 is KGHSH and CDR2 LQKENI. The germline V and J ends were trimmed by 4 bases and 2 bases, with 12 bases remaining between them. CDR3 length equals 15 residues. A further study also used this sample, focusing on human thymus T cells. That report adds: All donors were healthy Finnish infants who were undergoing corrective surgery to treat congenital heart defects.

The chain employs TRBV18 and TRBJ1-5, with D possibly TRBD1 on 6 matching bases. The sequenced sample was thymocytes. The clonotype comes from a girl under three years old with a congenital heart defect. The CDR3: CASSQGGVGNQPQHF. Here the CDR3 DNA reads TGTGCCAGCTCACAAGGGGGGGTTGGCAATCAGCCCCAGCATTTT.